A single T cell receptor (beta chain) is shown here with its context. The junction had 1 base not matched to a gene; V was cut back by 3 bases and J by 1 base. The CDR3 has 15 residues. In germline, CDR1 is SGHVS, CDR2 FNYEAQ. This sample was taken from a study of Tregs in tolerant kidney transplant recipients. Study details: Mixed chimerism was transient after nonmyeloablative marrow transplants from related graft donors.

Repertoires were generated with immunoSEQ multiplex PCR, while TCRdb's copy carries only in-frame clones and drops some. In the table there are some 62,000 clones, 95% to 98% of which are singletons. This chain joins TRBV7-6 and TRBJ2-1; TRBD2 agrees at 9 bases. The clonotype was recovered from a human donor who received a combined kidney and bone marrow transplant. The starting material was Tregs from blood, obtained before the transplant. The CDR3 protein is CASSFSGSSYNEQFF. The DNA of the CDR3 is TGTGCCAGCAGCTTTAGCGGGAGTTCCTACAATGAGCAGTTCTTC.